This T cell receptor beta chain was sequenced during a study of blood T cell repertoires in COVID-19. On the study more broadly: The United States, Italy and Spain provided the acute and convalescent COVID-19 samples.

Points on this clone: This sample includes further DNA sequences coding for the same CDR3.

Sequencing used immunoSEQ multiplex PCR; TCRdb keeps in-frame clones, though not all of them. The data contain 200,000 or so clones, 80% to 90% of them singletons. Participants were placed into cohorts based on the clinical history they reported. This CDR3 region has 15 residues. Trimming pared 2 bases from V and 3 bases from J, leaving 12 bases between. Germline CDR1 SGHRS, CDR2 YFSETQ. Sequenced sample: PBMCs or T cells enriched from blood (not recorded which). This sequence originates from a woman in her thirties or forties with acute COVID-19. V and J are TRBV5-1 and TRBJ2-1; tentative D call: TRBD2 (5 bases). For the CDR3, the DNA is TGCGCCAGCAGCTTCAGTGGGAGTAACTACAATGAGCAGTTCTTC. Its translation: CASSFSGSNYNEQFF.